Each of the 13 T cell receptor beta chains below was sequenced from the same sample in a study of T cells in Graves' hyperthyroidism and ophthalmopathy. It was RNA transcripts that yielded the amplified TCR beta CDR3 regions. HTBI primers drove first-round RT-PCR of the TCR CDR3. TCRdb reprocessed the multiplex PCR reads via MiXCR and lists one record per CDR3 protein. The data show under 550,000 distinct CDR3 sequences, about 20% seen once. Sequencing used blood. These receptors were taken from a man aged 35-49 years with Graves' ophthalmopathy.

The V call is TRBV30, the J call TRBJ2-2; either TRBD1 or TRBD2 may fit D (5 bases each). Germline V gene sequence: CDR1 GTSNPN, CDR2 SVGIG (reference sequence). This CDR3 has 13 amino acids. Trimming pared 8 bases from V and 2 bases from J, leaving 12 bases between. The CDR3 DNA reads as TGTGCCAGGGACCAAGCCAACACCGGGGAGCTGTTTTTT. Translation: CARDQANTGELFF.

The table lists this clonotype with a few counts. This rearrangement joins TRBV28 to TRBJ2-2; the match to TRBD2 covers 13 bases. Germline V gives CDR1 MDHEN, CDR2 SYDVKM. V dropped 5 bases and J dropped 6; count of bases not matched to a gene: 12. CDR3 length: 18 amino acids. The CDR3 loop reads CASSRARTSGSGAGELFF. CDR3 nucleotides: TGTGCCAGCAGTAGAGCCCGGACTAGCGGGAGCGGAGCCGGGGAGCTGTTTTTT.

In DNA, the CDR3 is TGCGCCAGCAGCCAGGGACAGGGAGCGTTTGGCTACACCTTC. Translation: CASSQGQGAFGYTF. The chain is built from TRBV4-1 and TRBJ1-2; 9 bases line up with TRBD1. V lost 3 bases and J lost 7; bases outside the gene matches: 6. The CDR3 extends over 14 amino acids. CDR1 is MGHRA, CDR2 YSYEKL, per germline.

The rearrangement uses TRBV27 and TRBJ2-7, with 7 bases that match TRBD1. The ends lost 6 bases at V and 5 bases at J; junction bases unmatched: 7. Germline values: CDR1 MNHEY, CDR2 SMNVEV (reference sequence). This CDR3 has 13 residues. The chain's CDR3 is CASSLQGNHEQYF. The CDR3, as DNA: TGTGCCAGCAGCTTACAGGGGAACCACGAGCAGTACTTC.

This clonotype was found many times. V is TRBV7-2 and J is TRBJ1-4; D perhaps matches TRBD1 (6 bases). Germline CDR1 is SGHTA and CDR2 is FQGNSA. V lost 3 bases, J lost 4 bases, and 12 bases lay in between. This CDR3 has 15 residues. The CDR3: CASSFTTDSNEKLFF. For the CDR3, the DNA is TGTGCCAGCAGCTTTACTACGGACAGTAATGAAAAACTGTTTTTT.

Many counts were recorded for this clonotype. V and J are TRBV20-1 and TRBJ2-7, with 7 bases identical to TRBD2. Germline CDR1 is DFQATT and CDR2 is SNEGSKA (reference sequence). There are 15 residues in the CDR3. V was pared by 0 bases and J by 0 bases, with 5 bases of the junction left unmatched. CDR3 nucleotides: TGCAGTGCTAGAGATCTGCGGGGGAGCTCCTACGAGCAGTACTTC. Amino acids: CSARDLRGSSYEQYF.

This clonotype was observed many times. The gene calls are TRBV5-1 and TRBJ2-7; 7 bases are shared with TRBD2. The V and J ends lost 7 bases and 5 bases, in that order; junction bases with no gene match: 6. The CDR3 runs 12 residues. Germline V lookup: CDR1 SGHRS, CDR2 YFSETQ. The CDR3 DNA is TGCGCCAGCGGCCCGGGGGGAGACGAGCAGTACTTC. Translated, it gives CASGPGGDEQYF.

CDR3: CASSWLGDEQFF. The CDR3 DNA sequence: TGTGCCAGCAGCTGGCTAGGGGATGAGCAGTTCTTC. The rearrangement links TRBV7-3 to TRBJ2-1; the D gene is possibly TRBD1 (5 bases). V gave up 4 bases and J gave up 8 bases, with 9 bases separating them. CDR1 SGHTA and CDR2 FQGTGA come from the germline V gene. The CDR3 is 12 residues long.

CDR3 nucleotides: TGCAGCGTGTCCGGGACAGATTCTAACTATGGCTACACCTTC. It encodes CSVSGTDSNYGYTF. The rearrangement uses TRBV29-1 and TRBJ1-2; 7 positions agree with TRBD1. This CDR3 region has 14 residues. V gave up 6 bases and J gave up 0 bases; unmatched junction bases: 7. CDR1 SQVTM and CDR2 ANQGSEA come from the germline V gene.

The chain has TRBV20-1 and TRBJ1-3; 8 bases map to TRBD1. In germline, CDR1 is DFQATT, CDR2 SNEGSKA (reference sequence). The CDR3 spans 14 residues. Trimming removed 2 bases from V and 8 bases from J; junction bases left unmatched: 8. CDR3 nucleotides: TGCAGTGCTAGATCCCCGACAGGGGAAGACACCATATATTTT. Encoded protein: CSARSPTGEDTIYF.

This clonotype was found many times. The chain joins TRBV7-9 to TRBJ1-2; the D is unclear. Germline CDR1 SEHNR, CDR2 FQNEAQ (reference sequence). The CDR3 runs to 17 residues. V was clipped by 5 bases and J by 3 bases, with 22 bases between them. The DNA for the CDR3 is TGTGCCAGCAGCCCTTGGGGAGGAATCGCCACAGACTATGGCTACACCTTC. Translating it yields CASSPWGGIATDYGYTF.

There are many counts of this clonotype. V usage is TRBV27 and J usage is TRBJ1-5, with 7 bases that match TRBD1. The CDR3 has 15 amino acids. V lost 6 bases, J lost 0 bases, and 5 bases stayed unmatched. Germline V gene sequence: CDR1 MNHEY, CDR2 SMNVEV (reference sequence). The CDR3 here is CASSRTGDSNQPQHF. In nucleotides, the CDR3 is TGTGCCAGCAGCCGCACAGGGGATAGCAATCAGCCCCAGCATTTT.

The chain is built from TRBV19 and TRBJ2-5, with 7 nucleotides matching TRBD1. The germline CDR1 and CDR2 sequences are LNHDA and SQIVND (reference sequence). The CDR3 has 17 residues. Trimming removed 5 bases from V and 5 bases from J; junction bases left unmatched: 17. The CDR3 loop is CASSAGTAAPIMETQYF. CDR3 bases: TGTGCCAGTAGTGCCGGGACAGCGGCCCCCATTATGGAGACCCAGTACTTC.